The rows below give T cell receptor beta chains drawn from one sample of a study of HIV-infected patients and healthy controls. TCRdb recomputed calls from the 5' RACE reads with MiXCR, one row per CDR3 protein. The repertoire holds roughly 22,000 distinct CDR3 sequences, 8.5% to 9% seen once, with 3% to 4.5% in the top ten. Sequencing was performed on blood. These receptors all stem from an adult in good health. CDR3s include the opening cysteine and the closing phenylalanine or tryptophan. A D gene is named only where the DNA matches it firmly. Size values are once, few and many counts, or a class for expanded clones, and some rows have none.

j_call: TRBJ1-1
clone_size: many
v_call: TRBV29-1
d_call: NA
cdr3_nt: TGCAGCGTTGAAACTCGGGCGAACACTGAAGCTTTCTTT
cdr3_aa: CSVETRANTEAFF

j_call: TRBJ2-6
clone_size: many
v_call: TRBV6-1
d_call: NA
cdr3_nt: TGTGCCAGCAGTGAAGCATCAGCTGGGGCCAACGTCCTGACTTTC
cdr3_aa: CASSEASAGANVLTF

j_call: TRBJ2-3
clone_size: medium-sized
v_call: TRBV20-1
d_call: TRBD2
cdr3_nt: TGCAGTGCCCTAGGTGGGCGGGGGGCCCATACGCAGTATTTT
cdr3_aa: CSALGGRGAHTQYF

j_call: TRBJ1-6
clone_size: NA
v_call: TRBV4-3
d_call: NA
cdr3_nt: TGCGCCAGCAGCCAAGAAGCCCCACAGGGAGCGTGGTCACCCCTCCACTTT
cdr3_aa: CASSQEAPQGAWSPLHF

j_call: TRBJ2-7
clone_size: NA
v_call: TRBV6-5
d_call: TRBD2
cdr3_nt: TGTGCCAGCAGGACTAGCGGGGAAGAGCAGTACTTC
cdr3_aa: CASRTSGEEQYF

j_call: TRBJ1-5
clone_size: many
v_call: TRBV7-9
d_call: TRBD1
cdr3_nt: TGTGCCAGCAGCTTGACAGGGGCTAATAGCAATCAGCCCCAGCATTTT
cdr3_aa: CASSLTGANSNQPQHF

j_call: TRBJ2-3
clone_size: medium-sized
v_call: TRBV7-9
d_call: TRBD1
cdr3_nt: TGTGCCAGCAGCTCGGACAGGGGGTCAGATACGCAGTATTTT
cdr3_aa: CASSSDRGSDTQYF

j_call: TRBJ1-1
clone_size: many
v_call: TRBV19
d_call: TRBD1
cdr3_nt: TGTGCCAGTGACAGACAGGGGATGATCACTGAAGCTTTCTTT
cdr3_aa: CASDRQGMITEAFF

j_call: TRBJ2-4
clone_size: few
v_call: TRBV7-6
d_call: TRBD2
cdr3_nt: TGTGCCAGCAGCCCAATGAGGGTGGTAGCGGGGGGGCCAGCCAAAAACATTCAGTACTTC
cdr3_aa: CASSPMRVVAGGPAKNIQYF

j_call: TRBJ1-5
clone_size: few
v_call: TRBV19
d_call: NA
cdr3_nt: TGTGCCAGTAGTATTGGGGTAAATAGCAATCAGCCCCAGCATTTT
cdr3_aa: CASSIGVNSNQPQHF

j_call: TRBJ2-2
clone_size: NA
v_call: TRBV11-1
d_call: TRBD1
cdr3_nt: TGTGCCAGCAGCCCCGCTACAGGGGACACCGGGGAGCTGTTTTTT
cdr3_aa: CASSPATGDTGELFF

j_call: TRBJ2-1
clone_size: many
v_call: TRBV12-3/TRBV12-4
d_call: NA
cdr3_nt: TGTGCCAGCAGCCTGTGGCGGAACCTGCTTGAGCAGTTCTTC
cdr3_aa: CASSLWRNLLEQFF

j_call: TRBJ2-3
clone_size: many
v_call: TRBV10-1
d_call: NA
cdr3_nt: TGCGCCAGCAGTGAAGGGCCTCGCGGAGGCACAGATACGCAGTATTTT
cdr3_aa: CASSEGPRGGTDTQYF

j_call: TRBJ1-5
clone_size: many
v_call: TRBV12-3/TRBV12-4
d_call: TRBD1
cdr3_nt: TGTGCCAGCAGCCAACAGGGGGCGGGTCAGCCCCAGCATTTT
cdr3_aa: CASSQQGAGQPQHF

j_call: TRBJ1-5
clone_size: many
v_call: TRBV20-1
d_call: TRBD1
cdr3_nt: TGCAGTGCTCTGGTACAGGGGGGTTCACAGCAGCCCCAGCATTTT
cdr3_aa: CSALVQGGSQQPQHF

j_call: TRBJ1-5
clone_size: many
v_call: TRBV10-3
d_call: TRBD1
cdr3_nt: TGTGCCATCAGTGACCGGACAGGGTCAGATTCTAGCAATCAGCCCCAGCATTTT
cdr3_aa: CAISDRTGSDSSNQPQHF

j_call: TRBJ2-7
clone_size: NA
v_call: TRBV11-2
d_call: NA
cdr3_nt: TGTGCCAGCAGCTTTGGCCCAGGGTCTCTGTTTAACGAGCAGTACTTC
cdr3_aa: CASSFGPGSLFNEQYF

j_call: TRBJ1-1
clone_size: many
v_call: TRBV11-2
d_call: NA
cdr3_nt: TGTGCCAGCAGCCCGGACTACAGGATAAACACTGAAGCTTTCTTT
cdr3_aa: CASSPDYRINTEAFF

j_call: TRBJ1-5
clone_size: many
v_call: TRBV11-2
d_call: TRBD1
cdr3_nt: TGTGCCAGCAGCTTCCGGACAGGGGATCAGCCCCAGCATTTT
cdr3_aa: CASSFRTGDQPQHF

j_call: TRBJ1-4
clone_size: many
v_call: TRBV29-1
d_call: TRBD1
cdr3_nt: TGCAGCGTCCAGACAGGGGATGGTGAAAAACTGTTTTTT
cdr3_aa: CSVQTGDGEKLFF